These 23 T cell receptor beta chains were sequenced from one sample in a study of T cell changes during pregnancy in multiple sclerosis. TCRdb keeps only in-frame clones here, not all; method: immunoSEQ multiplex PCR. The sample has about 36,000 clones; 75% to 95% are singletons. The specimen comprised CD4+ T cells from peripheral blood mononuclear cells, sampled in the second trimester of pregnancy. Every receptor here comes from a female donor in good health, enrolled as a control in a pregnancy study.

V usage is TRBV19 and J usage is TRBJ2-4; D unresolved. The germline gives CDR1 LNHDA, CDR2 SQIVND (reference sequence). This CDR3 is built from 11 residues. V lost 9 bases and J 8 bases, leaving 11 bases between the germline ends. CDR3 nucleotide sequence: TGTGCCAGCCACCGTGGCTACATTCAGTACTTC. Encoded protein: CASHRGYIQYF.

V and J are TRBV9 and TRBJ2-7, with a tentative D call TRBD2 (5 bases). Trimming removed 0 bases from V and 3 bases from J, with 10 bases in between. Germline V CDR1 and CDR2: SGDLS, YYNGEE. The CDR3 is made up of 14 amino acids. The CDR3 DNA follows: TGTGCCAGCAGCGTAGCCGGGGAGAACTACGAGCAGTACTTC. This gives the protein CASSVAGENYEQYF.

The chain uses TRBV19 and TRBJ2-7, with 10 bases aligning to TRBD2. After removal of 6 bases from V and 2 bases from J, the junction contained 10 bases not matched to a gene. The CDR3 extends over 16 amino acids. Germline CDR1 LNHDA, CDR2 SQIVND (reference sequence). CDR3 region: CASSLALAGATYEQYF. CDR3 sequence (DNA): TGTGCCAGTAGCCTGGCGCTAGCGGGGGCCACCTACGAGCAGTACTTC.

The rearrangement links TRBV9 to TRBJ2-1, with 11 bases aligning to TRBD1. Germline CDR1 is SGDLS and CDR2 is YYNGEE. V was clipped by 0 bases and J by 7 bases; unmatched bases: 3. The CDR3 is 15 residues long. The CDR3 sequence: CASSVGDRGGNEQFF. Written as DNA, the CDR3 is TGTGCCAGCAGCGTAGGGGACAGGGGGGGGAATGAGCAGTTCTTC.

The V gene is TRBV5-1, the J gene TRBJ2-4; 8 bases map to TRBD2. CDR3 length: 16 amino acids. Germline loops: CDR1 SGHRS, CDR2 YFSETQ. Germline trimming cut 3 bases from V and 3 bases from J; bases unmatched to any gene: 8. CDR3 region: CASSSLAGLGKNIQYF. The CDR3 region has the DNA TGCGCCAGCAGCTCTTTAGCGGGATTGGGCAAAAACATTCAGTACTTC.

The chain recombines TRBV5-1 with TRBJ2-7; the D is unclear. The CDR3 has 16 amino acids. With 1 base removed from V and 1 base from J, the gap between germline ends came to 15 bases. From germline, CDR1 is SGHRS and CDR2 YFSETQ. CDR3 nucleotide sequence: TGCGCCAGCAGCTTGAGGCCCGGCACGGGTTCCTACGAGCAGTACTTC. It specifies CASSLRPGTGSYEQYF.

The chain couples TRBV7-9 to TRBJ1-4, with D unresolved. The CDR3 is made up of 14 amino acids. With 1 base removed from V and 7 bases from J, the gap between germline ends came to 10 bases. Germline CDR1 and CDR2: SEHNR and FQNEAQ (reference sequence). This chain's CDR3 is CASSLGVAGEKLFF. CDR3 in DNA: TGTGCCAGCAGCTTAGGGGTGGCGGGTGAAAAACTGTTTTTT.

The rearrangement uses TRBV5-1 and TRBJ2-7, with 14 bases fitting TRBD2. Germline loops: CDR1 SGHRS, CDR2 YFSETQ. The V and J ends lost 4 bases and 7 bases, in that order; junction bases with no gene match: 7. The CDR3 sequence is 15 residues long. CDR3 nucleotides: TGCGCCAGCAGCAACGGACTAGCGGGAGGTGGGGAGCAGTACTTC. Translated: CASSNGLAGGGEQYF.

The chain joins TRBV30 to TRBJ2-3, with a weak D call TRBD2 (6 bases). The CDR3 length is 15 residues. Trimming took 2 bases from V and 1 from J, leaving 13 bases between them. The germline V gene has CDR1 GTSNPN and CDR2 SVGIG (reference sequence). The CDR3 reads CAWSPSGGGTDTQYF. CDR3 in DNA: TGTGCCTGGAGTCCCTCCGGGGGAGGCACAGATACGCAGTATTTT.

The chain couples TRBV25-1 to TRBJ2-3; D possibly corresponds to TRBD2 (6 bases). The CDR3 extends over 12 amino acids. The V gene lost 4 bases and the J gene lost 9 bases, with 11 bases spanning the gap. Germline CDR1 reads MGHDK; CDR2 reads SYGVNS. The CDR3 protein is CASSGRDFTQYF. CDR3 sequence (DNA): TGTGCCAGCAGTGGCCGGGACTTCACGCAGTATTTT.

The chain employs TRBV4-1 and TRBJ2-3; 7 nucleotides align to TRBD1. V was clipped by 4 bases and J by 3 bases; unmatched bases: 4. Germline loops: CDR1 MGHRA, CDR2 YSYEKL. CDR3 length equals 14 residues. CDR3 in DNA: TGCGCCAGCAGCCTTCAGGGGGTTACAGATACGCAGTATTTT. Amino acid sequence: CASSLQGVTDTQYF.

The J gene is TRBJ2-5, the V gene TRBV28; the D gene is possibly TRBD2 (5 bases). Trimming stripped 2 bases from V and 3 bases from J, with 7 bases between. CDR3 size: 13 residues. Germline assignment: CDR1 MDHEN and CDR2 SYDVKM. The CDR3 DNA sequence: TGTGCCAGCAGTTTAGTCGGGGAAGAGACCCAGTACTTC. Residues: CASSLVGEETQYF.

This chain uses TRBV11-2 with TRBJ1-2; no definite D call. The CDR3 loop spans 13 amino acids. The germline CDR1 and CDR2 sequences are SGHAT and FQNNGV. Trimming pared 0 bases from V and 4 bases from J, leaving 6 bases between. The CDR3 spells CASSLEGSYGYTF. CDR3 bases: TGTGCCAGCAGCTTAGAGGGCAGCTATGGCTACACCTTC.

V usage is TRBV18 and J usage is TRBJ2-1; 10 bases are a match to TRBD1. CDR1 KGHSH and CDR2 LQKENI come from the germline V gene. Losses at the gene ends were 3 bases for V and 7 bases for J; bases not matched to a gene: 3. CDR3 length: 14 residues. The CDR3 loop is CASSPRTGGNEQFF. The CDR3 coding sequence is TGTGCCAGCTCACCTCGGACAGGGGGGAATGAGCAGTTCTTC.

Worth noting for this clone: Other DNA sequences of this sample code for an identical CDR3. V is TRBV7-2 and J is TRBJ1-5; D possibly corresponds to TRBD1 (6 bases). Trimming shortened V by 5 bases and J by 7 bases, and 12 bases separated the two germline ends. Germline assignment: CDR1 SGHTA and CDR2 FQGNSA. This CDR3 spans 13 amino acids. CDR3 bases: TGTGCCAGCAGCATCAGGGGTGACCAGCCCCAGCATTTT. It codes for CASSIRGDQPQHF. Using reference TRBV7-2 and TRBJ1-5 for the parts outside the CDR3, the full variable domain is GAGVSQSPSNKVTEKGKDVELRCDPISGHTALYWYRQSLGQGLEFLIYFQGNSAPDKSGLPSDRFSAERTGGSVSTLTIQRTQQEDSAVYLCASSIRGDQPQHFGDGTRLSIL.

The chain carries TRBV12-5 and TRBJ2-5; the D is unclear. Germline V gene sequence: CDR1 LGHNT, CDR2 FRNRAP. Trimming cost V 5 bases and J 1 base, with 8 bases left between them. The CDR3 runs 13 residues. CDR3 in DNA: TGTGCTAGTGGTCCCCGGTCCCAAGAGACCCAGTACTTC. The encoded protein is CASGPRSQETQYF.

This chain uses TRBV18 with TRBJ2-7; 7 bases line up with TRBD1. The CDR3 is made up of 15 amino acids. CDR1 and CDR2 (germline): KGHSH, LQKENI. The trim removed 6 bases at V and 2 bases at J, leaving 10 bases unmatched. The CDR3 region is CASSPRSGTAYEQYF. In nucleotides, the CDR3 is TGTGCCAGCTCGCCCCGTTCCGGGACAGCCTACGAGCAGTACTTC.

The CDR3 loop reads CASSSHTGSVTEAFF. CDR3 bases: TGTGCCAGCAGCTCCCACACAGGGTCCGTCACTGAAGCTTTCTTT. The chain combines TRBV11-3 with TRBJ1-1; a weak D match, TRBD1 (6 bases). V lost 4 bases and J 4 bases, leaving 16 bases between the germline ends. The CDR3 covers 15 residues. In germline, CDR1 is SGHNT, CDR2 YENEEA.

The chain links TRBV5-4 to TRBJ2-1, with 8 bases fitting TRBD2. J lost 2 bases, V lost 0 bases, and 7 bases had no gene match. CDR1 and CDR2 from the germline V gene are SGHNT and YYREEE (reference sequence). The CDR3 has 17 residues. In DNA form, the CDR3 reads TGTGCCAGCAGCTTGGGATCCGGCGGGAGGACCTACAATGAGCAGTTCTTC. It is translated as CASSLGSGGRTYNEQFF.

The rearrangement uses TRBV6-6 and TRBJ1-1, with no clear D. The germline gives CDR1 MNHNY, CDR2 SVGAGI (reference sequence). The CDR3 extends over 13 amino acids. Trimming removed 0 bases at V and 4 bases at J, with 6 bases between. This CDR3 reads CASSYSSLTEAFF. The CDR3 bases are TGTGCCAGCAGTTACTCGAGCCTCACTGAAGCTTTCTTT.

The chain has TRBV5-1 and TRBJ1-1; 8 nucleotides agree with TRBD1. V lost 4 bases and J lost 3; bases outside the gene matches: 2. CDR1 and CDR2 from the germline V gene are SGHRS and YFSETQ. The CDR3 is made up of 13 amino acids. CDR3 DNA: TGCGCCAGCAGCCCGACAGGGGACACTGAAGCTTTCTTT. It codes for CASSPTGDTEAFF.

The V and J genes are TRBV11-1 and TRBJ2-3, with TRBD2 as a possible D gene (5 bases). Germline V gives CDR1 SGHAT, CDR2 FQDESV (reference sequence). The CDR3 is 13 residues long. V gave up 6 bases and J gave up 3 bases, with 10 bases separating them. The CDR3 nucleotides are TGTGCCAGCAGTACCCGGGAAACAGATACGCAGTATTTT. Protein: CASSTRETDTQYF.

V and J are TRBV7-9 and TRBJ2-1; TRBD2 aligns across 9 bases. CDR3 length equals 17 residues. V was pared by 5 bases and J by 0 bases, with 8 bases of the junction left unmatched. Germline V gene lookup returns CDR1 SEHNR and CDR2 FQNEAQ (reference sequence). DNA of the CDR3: TGTGCCAGCAGCCAGCGAACTAGCGGGCGCTCCTACAATGAGCAGTTCTTC. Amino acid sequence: CASSQRTSGRSYNEQFF. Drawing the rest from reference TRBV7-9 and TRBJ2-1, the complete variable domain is DTGVSQNPRHKITKRGQNVTFRCDPISEHNRLYWYRQTLGQGPEFLTYFQNEAQLEKSRLLSDRFSAERPKGSFSTLEIQRTEQGDSAMYLCASSQRTSGRSYNEQFFGPGTRLTVL.